One and the same sample provided the 24 T cell receptor beta chains below, sequenced in a study of blood T cell repertoires in COVID-19. The assay was immunoSEQ multiplex PCR, and TCRdb's table has in-frame clones only and misses some. The sample lists 250,000 to 300,000 clones, approximately 90% occurring once. Sequenced sample: PBMCs or T cells enriched from blood (not recorded which). The receptors here all came from a woman aged 40 to 50 with acute COVID-19.

This clone was counted only a few times. The gene calls are TRBV2 and TRBJ1-1; 11 nucleotides align to TRBD1. V lost 6 bases, J lost 0 bases, and 3 bases stayed unmatched. The CDR3 extends over 15 amino acids. Per the germline V gene, CDR1 is SNHLY and CDR2 is FYNNEI. The CDR3 sequence: CASSRDRGVNTEAFF. CDR3 sequence (DNA): TGTGCCAGCAGCCGGGACAGGGGGGTGAACACTGAAGCTTTCTTT.

The chain carries TRBV2 and TRBJ2-3; 11 bases match TRBD2. J gave up 2 bases and V 6 bases, and 7 bases lay outside the gene matches. The germline V gene has CDR1 SNHLY and CDR2 FYNNEI. The CDR3 length is 16 residues. Written as DNA, the CDR3 is TGTGCCAGCAGCTCGATGGGACTAGCGGACACAGATACGCAGTATTTT. It yields the protein CASSSMGLADTDTQYF. The variable domain in full, completed from reference TRBV2 and TRBJ2-3, reads EPEVTQTPSHQVTQMGQEVILRCVPISNHLYFYWYRQILGQKVEFLVSFYNNEISEKSEIFDDQFSVERPDGSNFTLKIRSTKLEDSAMYFCASSSMGLADTDTQYFGPGTRLTVL.

With regard to this clone: Different DNA sequences within this sample yield the same CDR3. The chain carries TRBV30 and TRBJ1-1; TRBD1 is a possible D gene (5 bases). The CDR3 extends over 13 amino acids. The ends were cut back, 3 bases at V and 1 base at J, with 9 bases in the middle. The germline V gene has CDR1 GTSNPN and CDR2 SVGIG (reference sequence). The CDR3 protein is CAWRFQGNTEAFF. The DNA of the CDR3 is TGTGCCTGGAGATTTCAGGGGAACACTGAAGCTTTCTTT.

The rearrangement joins TRBV19 to TRBJ1-1; possibly TRBD1 for D (6 bases). The CDR3 consists of 13 residues. Trimming stripped 7 bases from V and 5 bases from J, with 14 bases between. Germline V gene lookup returns CDR1 LNHDA and CDR2 SQIVND (reference sequence). CDR3 sequence: CASKRGASTEAFF. In DNA form, the CDR3 reads TGTGCCAGTAAGCGGGGGGCTAGTACTGAAGCTTTCTTT. Full variable domain (remainder filled in from reference TRBV19 and TRBJ1-1): DGGITQSPKYLFRKEGQNVTLSCEQNLNHDAMYWYRQDPGQGLRLIYYSQIVNDFQKGDIAEGYSVSREKKESFPLTVTSAQKNPTAFYLCASKRGASTEAFFGQGTRLTVV.

This clone occurred a few times. The gene calls are TRBV7-9 and TRBJ2-7; 8 bases fit TRBD2. Germline lookup yields CDR1 SEHNR and CDR2 FQNEAQ (reference sequence). After removal of 5 bases from V and 2 bases from J, the junction contained 11 bases not matched to a gene. This CDR3 is built from 16 residues. Here the CDR3 reads CASSPHLAGRTYEQYF. The DNA of the CDR3 is TGTGCCAGCAGCCCCCACCTAGCGGGCCGAACCTACGAGCAGTACTTC.

V is TRBV11-3 and J is TRBJ2-2; 10 bases are a match to TRBD2. The V gene end was trimmed by 6 bases and the J gene end by 4 bases; junction bases not matched to a gene: 5. CDR1 is SGHNT, CDR2 YENEEA, per germline. This CDR3 spans 15 amino acids. The CDR3 DNA is TGTGCCAGCAGACCAACTAGCGGGACCACCGGGGAGCTGTTTTTT. This codes for CASRPTSGTTGELFF. The whole variable domain, filled in from reference TRBV11-3 and TRBJ2-2, reads EAGVVQSPRYKIIEKKQPVAFWCNPISGHNTLYWYLQNLGQGPELLIRYENEEAVDDSQLPKDRFSAERLKGVDSTLKIQPAELGDSAVYLCASRPTSGTTGELFFGEGSRLTVL.

The chain recombines TRBV10-2 with TRBJ1-6; possibly TRBD1 for D (6 bases). Trimming removed 4 bases at V and 7 bases at J, with 11 bases between. The CDR3 contains 14 residues. CDR1 is WSHSY and CDR2 is SAAADI in the germline V gene. The CDR3, as DNA: TGCGCCAGCAGTGGACAGGCCCCGAATTCACCCCTCCACTTT. It yields the protein CASSGQAPNSPLHF.

V and J are TRBV5-1 and TRBJ1-6; D is unclear. The CDR3 totals 15 residues. V dropped 5 bases and J dropped 9 bases, with 18 bases sitting between them. Germline CDR1 reads SGHRS; CDR2 reads YFSETQ. The CDR3 nucleotides are TGCGCCAGCAGTTCTGAGGGCCGTCTACCTTCACCCCTCCACTTT. Translated: CASSSEGRLPSPLHF.

This chain links TRBV7-2 with TRBJ2-7, with 7 positions matching TRBD2. Germline V lookup: CDR1 SGHTA, CDR2 FQGNSA. CDR3 length: 13 residues. V dropped 1 base and J dropped 7; count of bases not matched to a gene: 4. The CDR3 nucleotides read TGTGCCAGCAGCTTAGAGCGGGAAAGGGAGCAGTACTTC. This sequence encodes CASSLEREREQYF. The full variable domain, its missing parts supplied by reference TRBV7-2 and TRBJ2-7, is GAGVSQSPSNKVTEKGKDVELRCDPISGHTALYWYRQSLGQGLEFLIYFQGNSAPDKSGLPSDRFSAERTGGSVSTLTIQRTQQEDSAVYLCASSLEREREQYFGPGTRLTVT.

In DNA, the CDR3 is TGTGCCAGCAGCTTAAGAACGGGAGGCTACAATGAGCAGTTCTTC. The encoded protein is CASSLRTGGYNEQFF. The V and J genes are TRBV11-1 and TRBJ2-1; 7 bases agree with TRBD2. The CDR3 runs to 15 residues. Germline V gives CDR1 SGHAT, CDR2 FQDESV (reference sequence). V lost 2 bases, J lost 3 bases, and 4 bases stayed unmatched.

A single count supports this clone. The genes are TRBV7-9 and TRBJ1-1; D is perhaps TRBD1 (5 bases). This CDR3 has 15 amino acids. Trimming left V 0 bases short and J 3 bases short, with 11 bases between. Germline values: CDR1 SEHNR, CDR2 FQNEAQ (reference sequence). CDR3: CASSLAGQGYTEAFF. The CDR3 nucleotides are TGTGCCAGCAGCTTAGCGGGGCAGGGTTACACTGAAGCTTTCTTT.

The V gene is TRBV6-1, the J gene TRBJ1-2, with TRBD1 matching over 8 bases. The germline V gene has CDR1 MNHNS and CDR2 SASEGT. J gave up 14 bases and V 0 bases, and 11 bases lay outside the gene matches. CDR3 size: 14 residues. CDR3 in DNA: TGTGCCAGCAGTGAAGCGGGACAGGTCTTGGGGGTAACCTTC. Translation gives CASSEAGQVLGVTF.

The chain has TRBV10-3 and TRBJ2-5; 10 bases are shared with TRBD2. The trim removed 11 bases at V and 2 bases at J, leaving 2 bases unmatched. The germline CDR1 and CDR2 sequences are ENHRY and SYGVKD. CDR3 length: 12 amino acids. Here the CDR3 reads CAASGRQETQYF. The CDR3 coding sequence is TGTGCCGCTAGCGGGAGACAAGAGACCCAGTACTTC.

This chain joins TRBV18 and TRBJ1-3; D is ambiguous. Germline V lookup: CDR1 KGHSH, CDR2 LQKENI. The CDR3 is 16 residues long. Between the trimmed V and J ends, which lost 3 bases and 0 bases, there was a span of 12 bases. The CDR3 is CASSPLDESSGNTIYF. The DNA of the CDR3 is TGTGCCAGCTCACCCTTAGATGAGAGCTCTGGAAACACCATATATTTT.

For the CDR3, the DNA is TGTGCCAGTACGGGGCGGGACAGTGAAGCTTTCTTT. Encoded protein: CASTGRDSEAFF. This chain connects TRBV19 to TRBJ1-1; 7 nucleotides align to TRBD1. V shed 7 bases, J shed 7 bases, and the junction held 6 bases outside the gene matches. This CDR3 comprises 12 residues. Germline lookup yields CDR1 LNHDA and CDR2 SQIVND (reference sequence).

The gene calls are TRBV28 and TRBJ2-7; 10 bases are a match to TRBD1. This CDR3 has 16 amino acids. The ends lost 5 bases at V and 5 bases at J; junction bases unmatched: 12. Per the germline V gene, CDR1 is MDHEN and CDR2 is SYDVKM. The CDR3 reads CASSPPGRDRGHEQYF. The DNA for the CDR3 is TGTGCCAGCAGTCCCCCTGGACGGGACAGGGGCCACGAGCAGTACTTC.

The chain links TRBV5-6 to TRBJ1-5; TRBD1 matches 8 bases. The V gene end was trimmed by 4 bases and the J gene end by 0 bases; junction bases not matched to a gene: 3. CDR1 is SGHDT, CDR2 YYEEEE, per germline. This CDR3 has 15 residues. CDR3 sequence: CASSLGQGSNQPQHF. CDR3 nucleotide sequence: TGTGCCAGCAGCCTCGGACAGGGTAGCAATCAGCCCCAGCATTTT.

This clone was counted between two and nine times. J is TRBJ2-2 and V is TRBV12-5; TRBD2 might be the D (6 bases). The germline gives CDR1 LGHNT, CDR2 FRNRAP. The germline V and J ends were trimmed by 5 bases and 1 base, with 17 bases remaining between them. CDR3 size: 17 residues. The CDR3 DNA is TGTGCTAGTGGTCTGCTGGTTGCGGGACGGAACACCGGGGAGCTGTTTTTT. Its translation is CASGLLVAGRNTGELFF. Combining the CDR3 with reference TRBV12-5 and TRBJ2-2 gives the whole variable domain DARVTQTPRHKVTEMGQEVTMRCQPILGHNTVFWYRQTMMQGLELLAYFRNRAPLDDSGMPKDRFSAEMPDATLATLKIQPSEPRDSAVYFCASGLLVAGRNTGELFFGEGSRLTVL.

This sequence joins TRBV6-5 and TRBJ2-1; 8 bases are a match to TRBD2. The V segment lost 10 bases and the J segment 4 bases; nucleotides outside the gene matches: 9. Germline assignment: CDR1 MNHEY and CDR2 SVGAGI. This CDR3 has 14 amino acids. CDR3 bases: TGTGCCACCAGGCGGCTAGCGGGTTACAATGAGCAGTTCTTC. It translates to CATRRLAGYNEQFF.

The chain employs TRBV15 and TRBJ1-6; D is ambiguous. Germline V gene sequence: CDR1 LNHNV, CDR2 YYDKDF (reference sequence). This CDR3 comprises 13 residues. V was cut by 1 base and J by 8 bases, with 6 bases left in between. The CDR3 DNA follows: TGTGCCACCAGCAGAGCCTCTGATTCACCCCTCCACTTT. It is translated as CATSRASDSPLHF.

The V call is TRBV5-1, the J call TRBJ1-1; no firm D call. The length of the CDR3 is 15 residues. Germline assignment: CDR1 SGHRS and CDR2 YFSETQ. Trimming pared 5 bases from V and 0 bases from J, leaving 14 bases between. The chain's CDR3 is CASSLDENMNTEAFF. The CDR3 DNA is TGCGCCAGCAGTCTAGATGAGAACATGAACACTGAAGCTTTCTTT.

The rearrangement links TRBV21-1 to TRBJ1-6; TRBD1 is taken as the D call from the table, unchecked against the DNA. TRBV21-1 is a pseudogene. The CDR3 is 16 amino acids. CDR3 nucleotide sequence: TGTGCCAGCAGCAAAGCGCTCAGGGGGGATAATTCACCCCTCCACTTT. It is translated as CASSKALRGDNSPLHF.

The sample holds one count of this clone. The genes are TRBV25-1 and TRBJ1-6, with 7 bases lining up with TRBD1. Germline V gene data show CDR1 as MGHDK and CDR2 as SYGVNS. This CDR3 contains 15 residues. The V gene end was trimmed by 6 bases and the J gene end by 7 bases; junction bases not matched to a gene: 9. Written as DNA, the CDR3 is TGTGCCAGCAGCGAAGGGGGCCTCGGCAATTCACCCCTCCACTTT. This codes for CASSEGGLGNSPLHF.

The rearrangement uses TRBV19 and TRBJ1-6; D not resolved. CDR3 length: 12 residues. Germline assignment: CDR1 LNHDA and CDR2 SQIVND (reference sequence). Trimming took 3 bases from V and 13 from J, leaving 10 bases between them. CDR3 nucleotides: TGTGCCAGTAGTATGGAGTTACGGCCCCTCCACTTT. This gives the protein CASSMELRPLHF.